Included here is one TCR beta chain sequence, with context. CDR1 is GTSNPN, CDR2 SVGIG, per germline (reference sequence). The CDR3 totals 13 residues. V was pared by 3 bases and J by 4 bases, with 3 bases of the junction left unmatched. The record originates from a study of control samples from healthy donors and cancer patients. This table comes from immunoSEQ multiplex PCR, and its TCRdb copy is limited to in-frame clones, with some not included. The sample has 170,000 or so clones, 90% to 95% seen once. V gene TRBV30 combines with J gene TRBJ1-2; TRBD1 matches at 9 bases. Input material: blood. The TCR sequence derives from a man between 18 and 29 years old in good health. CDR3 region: CAWSGTGLYGYTF. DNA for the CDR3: TGTGCCTGGAGCGGGACAGGGCTCTATGGCTACACCTTC.